This T cell receptor (beta chain) originates from a study of a mutant IDH1 vaccine in newly diagnosed glioma (dated by TCRdb to about 2021). As for the study more broadly: In the chemotherapy-containing groups, vaccination started alongside temozolomide cycles, whereas in patients who had radiotherapy alone it started 4-6 weeks after radiotherapy. Prior to enrollment, standard therapy consisting of radiotherapy alone, temozolomide alone, or radiochemotherapy with temozolomide had been administered to patients, with the combination being received by most patients. The roughly 32 treated patients were approximately 62% male and around 40% female, with a mean age of about 43 years. The week-35 safety follow-up was designated visit V12, and the week-47 end of study was designated visit V13. For exploratory analyses, roughly 25 treated patients had longitudinal TCRB deep sequencing done wherever samples were available. Peripheral blood was collected at six visits: V03 (baseline), V05, V07, V10, V12 and V13.

What this sample's time point label stands for: week 35, safety follow-up. Each vaccine dose was 300 ug of a 20-mer mutant IDH1 peptide in Montanide, given subcutaneously with topical imiquimod. Across visits V03 through V10, patients got a total of eight vaccinations, given in weeks 1, 3, 5, 7, 11, 15, 19 and 23. All donors had newly diagnosed IDH1-mutant astrocytomas of WHO grade 3 or 4 that showed loss of nuclear ATRX. The samples were drawn from NOA16, a multicentre, single-arm, open-label phase I trial in Germany that tested a mutant IDH1 peptide vaccine in humans for the first time. Genomic DNA for TCRB sequencing was isolated from EDTA blood with the DNeasy Blood and Tissue Kit. The trim is 4 bases for V and 0 bases for J, with a gap of 14 bases between the germline ends. Via the germline V gene, CDR1 is LGHNA and CDR2 YSLEER. Reading from cysteine to phenylalanine, the CDR3 counts 16 amino acids. Only the CDR3 DNA stays, 48 bases, in frame from base 1.

Turning to this clone: This clone's antigen is unknown. No clone much larger than this one lies a single base away; base qualities are absent.

Libraries were constructed by the immunoSEQ multiplex PCR assay. Rearranged TCR beta chain sequences were amplified using the hsTCRB Kit according to the manufacturer's protocol. An Illumina MiSeq was used to sequence the TCRB libraries. The paper's processing steps were these. The proprietary platform of the kit vendor was used for demultiplexing, trimming and gene mapping. The table comes from immuneACCESS by way of TCRdb, which keeps in-frame sequences with V and J called. Part of the clones is missing from these tables; in studies checked, under half for an unresolved V gene and the rest for unknown reasons. Clone size and V and J calls were adopted from that table, with D and trimming inferred from the DNA. For this sample the table gives approximately 41,000 clones, of which around 91% were detected only once. The top ten constitute approximately 1.5% of the sample. What the study reported, not specific to this receptor: It was noted by the authors that analyses of patient blood samples could not be reproduced owing to sample limitations. Vaccine-induced immune responses across multiple MHC alleles were detected in approximately 94% of patients. Pseudoprogression appeared unrelated to alterations in the top peripheral T cell clonotypes detected by TCRB sequencing. PBMC samples for TCRB deep sequencing were selected based on availability.

Rearrangement joined TRBV4-3 to TRBJ2-3; the D gene is perhaps TRBD2, from 6 matching bases. The sequence was collected from a man in his forties with glioma. Sequenced here: PBMCs, sampled from a glioma patient whose treatment included an IDH1 peptide vaccine. The nucleotides are TGCGCCAGCAGCCCGGGGACTTTTACTAGCACAGATACGCAGTATTTT. Its protein product is CASSPGTFTSTDTQYF.